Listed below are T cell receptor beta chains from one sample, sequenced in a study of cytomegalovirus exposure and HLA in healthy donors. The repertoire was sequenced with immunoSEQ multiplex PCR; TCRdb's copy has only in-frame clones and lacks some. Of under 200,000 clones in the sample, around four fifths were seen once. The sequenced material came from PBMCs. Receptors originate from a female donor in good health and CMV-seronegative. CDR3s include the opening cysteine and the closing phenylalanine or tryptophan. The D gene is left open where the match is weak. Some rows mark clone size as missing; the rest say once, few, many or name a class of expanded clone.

cdr3_aa: CASSLGGGSSYEQYF; cdr3_nt: TGCGCCAGCAGCTTGGGCGGCGGGAGCTCCTACGAGCAGTACTTC; j_call: TRBJ2-7; clone_size: -; d_call: TRBD2; v_call: TRBV5-1
cdr3_aa: CASSELRGLGTTQYF; cdr3_nt: TGTGCCAGCAGTGAACTCCGGGGGTTGGGTACGACCCAGTACTTC; j_call: TRBJ2-5; clone_size: -; d_call: -; v_call: TRBV6-1
cdr3_aa: CASSYMYSLNTEAFF; cdr3_nt: TGTGCCAGCAGTTACATGTACAGCTTGAACACTGAAGCTTTCTTT; j_call: TRBJ1-1; clone_size: many; d_call: -; v_call: TRBV6-5
cdr3_aa: CASSSWTGMNTEAFF; cdr3_nt: TGTGCCAGCAGCTCATGGACAGGGATGAACACTGAAGCTTTCTTT; j_call: TRBJ1-1; clone_size: few; d_call: TRBD1; v_call: TRBV7-3
cdr3_aa: CASLRNPGDTEAFF; cdr3_nt: TGCGCCAGCCTCCGGAACCCAGGGGACACTGAAGCTTTCTTT; j_call: TRBJ1-1; clone_size: -; d_call: -; v_call: TRBV5-1
cdr3_aa: CASSHGTAMNTEAFF; cdr3_nt: TGTGCCAGCAGCCACGGGACAGCTATGAACACTGAAGCTTTCTTT; j_call: TRBJ1-1; clone_size: -; d_call: TRBD1; v_call: TRBV6-1
cdr3_aa: CASSERGQGVGTEAFF; cdr3_nt: TGTGCCAGCAGTGAAAGGGGACAGGGCGTGGGTACTGAAGCTTTCTTT; j_call: TRBJ1-1; clone_size: few; d_call: TRBD1; v_call: TRBV2
cdr3_aa: CASSDNTGAVYGYTF; cdr3_nt: TGTGCCAGCAGCGACAATACAGGGGCGGTCTATGGCTACACCTTC; j_call: TRBJ1-2; clone_size: -; d_call: TRBD1; v_call: TRBV7-9
cdr3_aa: CASSQGTSGTYNEQFF; cdr3_nt: TGCGCCAGCAGCCAAGGGACTAGCGGGACCTACAATGAGCAGTTCTTC; j_call: TRBJ2-1; clone_size: once; d_call: TRBD2; v_call: TRBV4-1
cdr3_aa: CASRADQGNIQYF; cdr3_nt: TGTGCCAGCAGGGCAGACCAGGGGAACATTCAGTACTTC; j_call: TRBJ2-4; clone_size: -; d_call: -; v_call: TRBV2
cdr3_aa: CASSVTGSYEQYF; cdr3_nt: TGTGCCAGCTCCGTGACGGGGTCCTACGAGCAGTACTTC; j_call: TRBJ2-7; clone_size: -; d_call: -; v_call: TRBV18
cdr3_aa: CASSAGQGRNTEAFF; cdr3_nt: TGTGCCAGCAGCGCGGGACAGGGAAGGAACACTGAAGCTTTCTTT; j_call: TRBJ1-1; clone_size: -; d_call: TRBD1; v_call: TRBV11-3
cdr3_aa: CASSLGAGNTEAFF; cdr3_nt: TGCGCCAGCAGCTTGGGAGCAGGGAACACTGAAGCTTTCTTT; j_call: TRBJ1-1; clone_size: -; d_call: -; v_call: TRBV5-1
cdr3_aa: CASRQLTANNGYTF; cdr3_nt: TGTGCCAGCAGGCAATTGACAGCCAACAATGGCTACACCTTC; j_call: TRBJ1-2; clone_size: -; d_call: -; v_call: TRBV6-5
cdr3_aa: CASSLGQGGYEQYF; cdr3_nt: TGTGCCAGCAGCTTGGGACAGGGGGGCTACGAGCAGTACTTC; j_call: TRBJ2-7; clone_size: -; d_call: TRBD1; v_call: TRBV7-2
cdr3_aa: CASTIFGEKLFF; cdr3_nt: TGTGCCAGCACAATATTCGGGGAAAAACTGTTTTTT; j_call: TRBJ1-4; clone_size: -; d_call: -; v_call: TRBV28
cdr3_aa: CASSGQLYSNQPQHF; cdr3_nt: TGTGCCAGCAGTGGACAACTCTATAGCAATCAGCCCCAGCATTTT; j_call: TRBJ1-5; clone_size: -; d_call: -; v_call: TRBV2
cdr3_aa: CASSVDGRQGNTIYF; cdr3_nt: TGTGCCAGCAGCGTAGATGGGAGACAAGGAAACACCATATATTTT; j_call: TRBJ1-3; clone_size: few; d_call: -; v_call: TRBV9
cdr3_aa: CASGDIRGGRPQHF; cdr3_nt: TGTGCCAGTGGAGATATCCGAGGGGGAAGGCCCCAGCATTTT; j_call: TRBJ1-5; clone_size: -; d_call: -; v_call: TRBV19
cdr3_aa: CASNRDRDYEQYF; cdr3_nt: TGTGCCAGCAACCGGGACAGGGACTACGAGCAGTACTTC; j_call: TRBJ2-7; clone_size: -; d_call: TRBD1; v_call: TRBV2
cdr3_aa: CASTMGYLSTDTQYF; cdr3_nt: TGTGCCAGTACCATGGGCTACCTTAGCACAGATACGCAGTATTTT; j_call: TRBJ2-3; clone_size: -; d_call: -; v_call: TRBV19
cdr3_aa: CASSEVWTGNFYNEQFF; cdr3_nt: TGTGCCAGCAGTGAAGTTTGGACAGGGAATTTCTACAATGAGCAGTTCTTC; j_call: TRBJ2-1; clone_size: once; d_call: TRBD1; v_call: TRBV6-1
cdr3_aa: CASSDSAGGFYEQYF; cdr3_nt: TGTGCCAGCAGTGACTCGGCAGGGGGCTTCTACGAGCAGTACTTC; j_call: TRBJ2-7; clone_size: -; d_call: TRBD1; v_call: TRBV25-1
cdr3_aa: CATSRDLSLAGSNYGYTF; cdr3_nt: TGTGCCACCAGCAGAGATTTATCCCTGGCGGGAAGTAACTATGGCTACACCTTC; j_call: TRBJ1-2; clone_size: -; d_call: -; v_call: TRBV15
cdr3_aa: CASTAGMGKETQYF; cdr3_nt: TGTGCCAGCACGGCAGGGATGGGGAAAGAGACCCAGTACTTC; j_call: TRBJ2-5; clone_size: -; d_call: -; v_call: TRBV5-8
cdr3_aa: CASSSRHLDRDFPYEQYF; cdr3_nt: TGTGCCAGCAGTTCTCGACACCTAGACAGGGATTTTCCCTACGAGCAGTACTTC; j_call: TRBJ2-7; clone_size: -; d_call: TRBD1; v_call: TRBV28
cdr3_aa: CASGTGEANTIYF; cdr3_nt: TGTGCCAGCGGGACAGGGGAGGCTAACACCATATATTTT; j_call: TRBJ1-3; clone_size: -; d_call: TRBD1; v_call: TRBV10-3
cdr3_aa: CASSPDRGLNQPQHF; cdr3_nt: TGTGCCAGCAGTCCTGACAGGGGCCTAAATCAGCCCCAGCATTTT; j_call: TRBJ1-5; clone_size: -; d_call: TRBD1; v_call: TRBV6-5
cdr3_aa: CASSNRDSYEQYF; cdr3_nt: TGTGCCAGTAGTAACCGGGACAGCTACGAGCAGTACTTC; j_call: TRBJ2-7; clone_size: -; d_call: TRBD1; v_call: TRBV19
cdr3_aa: CASSELRTLTNSPLHF; cdr3_nt: TGTGCCAGCAGTGAATTGAGGACACTGACTAATTCACCCCTCCACTTT; j_call: TRBJ1-6; clone_size: -; d_call: -; v_call: TRBV6-1
cdr3_aa: CASIKPPDEQYF; cdr3_nt: TGTGCCAGCATCAAACCCCCGGACGAGCAGTACTTC; j_call: TRBJ2-7; clone_size: -; d_call: -; v_call: TRBV28
cdr3_aa: CASSLLGTGTGDEQYF; cdr3_nt: TGTGCCAGCAGCTTGTTGGGCACCGGGACAGGGGACGAGCAGTACTTC; j_call: TRBJ2-7; clone_size: few; d_call: TRBD1; v_call: TRBV5-6